The clone carrying this T cell receptor beta chain was found once. The data belong to a study of shared T cell receptors in the human thymus. The CDR3 loop spans 13 amino acids. Deletions cut 5 bases from V and 8 bases from J, with 15 bases between. Germline V gene sequence: CDR1 MNHEY, CDR2 SMNVEV (reference sequence). Using immunoSEQ multiplex PCR, the repertoire was profiled, and TCRdb retains in-frame clones only, with some absent. The sample consists of roughly 410,000 clones, 95% of them appearing once. The sequence was collected from a human donor. The sample was thymocytes. The chain couples TRBV27 to TRBJ1-2; D possibly corresponds to TRBD1 (5 bases). This chain's CDR3 is CASSQDRDRGYTF. For the CDR3, the DNA is TGTGCCAGCAGTCAAGACAGAGATCGGGGCTACACCTTC.